This T cell receptor beta chain originates from a study of T cell changes during pregnancy in multiple sclerosis. This clone was detected once. Sequencing used immunoSEQ multiplex PCR; TCRdb keeps in-frame clones, though not all of them. The sample lists fewer than 45,000 clones; 80% to 95% were seen once. The CDR3 covers 13 residues. The V end lost 2 bases, the J end lost 9 bases, and 11 bases lay between the germline ends. Germline lookup yields CDR1 SGHNT and CDR2 YENEEA. The source is a female donor with multiple sclerosis, enrolled in a pregnancy study. This chain links TRBV11-3 with TRBJ2-4; the D gene is possibly TRBD2 (5 bases). The sequenced sample was CD4+ T cells from peripheral blood mononuclear cells, obtained in the first trimester of pregnancy. The CDR3 reads CASSLSGAGIQYF. The CDR3 nucleotides are TGTGCCAGCAGCTTATCGGGCGCGGGCATTCAGTACTTC. Combining the CDR3 with reference TRBV11-3 and TRBJ2-4 gives the whole variable domain EAGVVQSPRYKIIEKKQPVAFWCNPISGHNTLYWYLQNLGQGPELLIRYENEEAVDDSQLPKDRFSAERLKGVDSTLKIQPAELGDSAVYLCASSLSGAGIQYFGAGTRLSVL.